Listed below are T cell receptor beta chains from one sample, sequenced in a study of shared clonotypes between healthy human individuals. Produced via immunoSEQ multiplex PCR; TCRdb's table is partial and in-frame only. Found here are roughly 890,000 clones, nearly 95% of them singletons; the top ten hold less than 25%. The sequenced sample was naive CD8+ T cells sorted from blood. These receptors originate from a man aged 30 to 39 in good health. Both conserved end residues are part of each CDR3. D genes are given only for firm matches. A row's size may be missing; if present it is once, few, many or a size class.

D | J | V | size | CDR3 | DNA
TRBD1 | TRBJ1-2 | TRBV4-1 | NA | CASSQERQGANYGYTF | TGCGCCAGCAGCCAAGAGAGACAGGGGGCAAACTATGGCTACACCTTC
NA | TRBJ2-3 | TRBV6-5 | NA | CASSALAGGTDTQYF | TGTGCCAGCAGCGCCTTGGCAGGAGGTACAGATACGCAGTATTTT
NA | TRBJ1-3 | TRBV7-9 | NA | CASSSPGSGNTIYF | TGTGCCAGCAGCTCCCCAGGGTCTGGAAACACCATATATTTT
NA | TRBJ2-7 | TRBV10-1 | NA | CASSESWNYEQYF | TGCGCCAGCAGTGAATCGTGGAACTACGAGCAGTACTTC
NA | TRBJ2-1 | TRBV15 | NA | CATSSSYEQFF | TGTGCCACCAGCAGCAGCTATGAGCAGTTCTTC
NA | TRBJ1-1 | TRBV30 | NA | CAWSVGITEAFF | TGTGCCTGGAGTGTAGGGATCACTGAAGCTTTCTTT
NA | TRBJ2-3 | TRBV9 | NA | CASSVASAYTDTQYF | TGTGCCAGCAGCGTAGCTAGCGCATACACAGATACGCAGTATTTT
NA | TRBJ2-1 | TRBV13 | NA | CASSSIAEGSGEQFF | TGTGCCAGCAGCTCAATTGCGGAGGGCTCGGGTGAGCAGTTCTTC
NA | TRBJ1-2 | TRBV9 | NA | CASSGSSYPADDYGYTF | TGTGCCAGCAGCGGATCGTCCTATCCCGCCGACGACTATGGCTACACCTTC
NA | TRBJ2-5 | TRBV10-1 | NA | CASSVQEWGVGETQYF | TGCGCCAGCAGTGTCCAAGAATGGGGGGTTGGGGAGACCCAGTACTTC
NA | TRBJ2-5 | TRBV12-5 | NA | CASGLGGLETQYF | TGTGCTAGTGGTCTAGGGGGTTTGGAGACCCAGTACTTC
NA | TRBJ1-5 | TRBV27 | once | CASSFSGNSNQPQHF | TGTGCCAGCAGTTTCTCGGGGAATAGCAATCAGCCCCAGCATTTT
TRBD1 | TRBJ2-7 | TRBV27 | few | CASSSLGQGLLYEQYF | TGTGCCAGCAGTTCCCTCGGACAGGGACTTTTGTACGAGCAGTACTTC
TRBD2 | TRBJ2-5 | TRBV7-9 | NA | CASSLELAGGPEETQYF | TGTGCCAGCAGCTTAGAACTAGCGGGAGGTCCAGAAGAGACCCAGTACTTC
NA | TRBJ2-1 | TRBV5-1 | NA | CASSFRSPGSLSYNEQFF | TGCGCCAGCAGCTTCCGCAGCCCAGGGTCGCTTTCCTACAATGAGCAGTTCTTC
NA | TRBJ2-7 | TRBV5-6 | NA | CASSFSGSEQYF | TGTGCCAGCAGCTTTTCAGGGTCCGAGCAGTACTTC
TRBD1 | TRBJ2-7 | TRBV6-6 | NA | CASSTTGMYEQYF | TGTGCCAGCAGCACGACAGGGATGTACGAGCAGTACTTC
NA | TRBJ2-7 | TRBV6-1 | NA | CASGDNSYEQYF | TGTGCCAGCGGGGACAACTCCTACGAGCAGTACTTC
NA | TRBJ2-3 | TRBV27 | NA | CASSFVGGATDTQYF | TGTGCCAGCAGTTTCGTTGGGGGAGCAACAGATACGCAGTATTTT
NA | TRBJ2-7 | TRBV27 | NA | CASSHSRHYEQYF | TGTGCCAGCAGTCACTCCCGGCACTACGAGCAGTACTTC
NA | TRBJ2-2 | TRBV7-8 | NA | CASSLGSAGVTGELFF | TGTGCCAGCAGCTTAGGGTCGGCAGGGGTGACCGGGGAGCTGTTTTTT
NA | TRBJ2-7 | TRBV7-9 | NA | CASSHNRVAYEQYF | TGTGCCAGCAGTCACAACAGGGTAGCCTACGAGCAGTACTTC
NA | TRBJ2-1 | TRBV18 | once | CASSPPRQASYNEQFF | TGTGCCAGCTCACCACCCAGACAGGCCTCCTACAATGAGCAGTTCTTC
TRBD2 | TRBJ2-1 | TRBV7-9 | NA | CASSFPLTSGRGRGNEQFF | TGTGCCAGCAGCTTCCCCCTGACTAGCGGGAGGGGCCGCGGCAATGAGCAGTTCTTC
TRBD1 | TRBJ1-4 | TRBV4-1 | NA | CASSQGDRGNEKLFF | TGCGCCAGCAGCCAAGGGGACAGGGGAAATGAAAAACTGTTTTTT
TRBD2 | TRBJ2-7 | TRBV29-1 | NA | CSVQAGGLYEQYF | TGCAGCGTTCAAGCGGGAGGTCTGTACGAGCAGTACTTC
NA | TRBJ1-5 | TRBV7-9 | NA | CASSSTLGGEPQHF | TGTGCCAGCAGCTCAACCCTCGGGGGAGAGCCCCAGCATTTT
NA | TRBJ1-5 | TRBV5-1 | NA | CASSPGPGSRNQPQHF | TGCGCCAGCAGCCCGGGACCGGGGTCGAGGAATCAGCCCCAGCATTTT
NA | TRBJ1-1 | TRBV11-3 | NA | CASSSDSNTEAFF | TGTGCCAGCAGCTCGGACAGTAACACTGAAGCTTTCTTT
TRBD1 | TRBJ2-7 | TRBV5-1 | NA | CASSETGIYEQYF | TGCGCCAGCAGCGAGACAGGGATCTACGAGCAGTACTTC
NA | TRBJ2-5 | TRBV27 | once | CASALELGTQETQYF | TGTGCCAGCGCCTTAGAGTTAGGGACACAAGAGACCCAGTACTTC
TRBD1 | TRBJ2-1 | TRBV6-6 | NA | CASSYSRDSSYNEQFF | TGTGCCAGCAGTTACAGCCGGGACAGCTCCTACAATGAGCAGTTCTTC
NA | TRBJ1-2 | TRBV5-8 | NA | CASSPGRGDGYTF | TGTGCCAGCAGCCCAGGACGCGGAGATGGCTACACCTTC
NA | TRBJ2-1 | TRBV7-3 | NA | CASSLRYPGLQFF | TGTGCCAGCAGCTTAAGGTATCCGGGGCTGCAGTTCTTC
NA | TRBJ2-2 | TRBV21-1 | NA | CASIADSGVNTGELFF | TGTGCCAGCATAGCAGACTCCGGGGTAAACACCGGGGAGCTGTTTTTT
NA | TRBJ1-5 | TRBV9 | NA | CASSVRVMPQHF | TGTGCCAGCAGCGTTCGGGTTATGCCCCAGCATTTT
NA | TRBJ1-2 | TRBV5-1 | NA | CASSLGEGRGRGYTF | TGCGCCAGCAGCTTGGGTGAGGGCAGGGGCCGGGGCTACACCTTC
TRBD1 | TRBJ1-2 | TRBV18 | NA | CASSRQGSYTF | TGTGCCAGCTCACGACAGGGATCCTACACCTTC
NA | TRBJ2-1 | TRBV5-8 | NA | CASGAGQGHTNEQFF | TGTGCCAGCGGGGCTGGGCAGGGCCATACGAATGAGCAGTTCTTC
NA | TRBJ1-3 | TRBV11-2 | NA | CASSRGLGGNTIYF | TGTGCCAGCAGCCGGGGGTTGGGTGGAAACACCATATATTTT
NA | TRBJ2-7 | TRBV28 | NA | CASSLTRTELNYEQYF | TGTGCCAGCAGTTTAACCAGGACGGAGCTGAATTACGAGCAGTACTTC